The next 22 T cell receptor beta chains were all read from a single sample in a study of regulatory T cells in long-lasting Graves disease (dated by TCRdb to about 2021). Reading the label with the study, this specimen's time point is: newly diagnosed GD, antithyroid drugs for less than 3 months. For both TCR sequencing and RNA sequencing, RNA was extracted from PBMCs in TRIzol. The library came from multiplex PCR. Instrument used: Illumina HiSeq 4000. iRepertoire HTBI primers and Arm-PCR amplification of CDR3 regions were used to construct TCR beta libraries. TCRdb took the public reads, trimmed them with fastp at Q25, ran MiXCR for clone calling and kept in-frame beta chains. Rows with one shared CDR3 protein collapse into an entry with the most common genes and DNA. This sample lists around 450,000 distinct CDR3 sequences; 15% were detected once. Approximately 7.8% of the sample comes from the top ten.

These sequences were also reported in another study, on T cells in Graves' hyperthyroidism and ophthalmopathy.

The specimen was peripheral blood mononuclear cells (PBMCs), collected at new diagnosis, from a patient treated with antithyroid drugs. The receptors originated from a woman aged 40 to 50 with Graves disease. Donor details come from another sample of the same person, matched by shared clones.

This clonotype was recorded many times. This rearrangement joins TRBV3-1 to TRBJ2-1; maybe TRBD1 (6 bases). Trimming took off 1 base at V and 11 bases at J, with 18 bases between the two ends. The CDR3 consists of 15 residues. Germline CDR1 is LGHDT and CDR2 is YNNKEL (reference sequence). CDR3 sequence reads: CASSQGLQGRGKQFF. The CDR3, as DNA: TGTGCCAGCAGCCAAGGCTTACAGGGAAGGGGTAAGCAGTTCTTC.

This clonotype was recorded at least ten times. The CDR3, as DNA: TGTGCCAGCAGCCCAGACGACGACACCTACGAGCAGTACTTC. This codes for CASSPDDDTYEQYF. This rearrangement joins TRBV9 to TRBJ2-7, with D uncertain. This CDR3 has 14 amino acids. V shed 4 bases and J shed 2 bases, with 13 bases lying between them. Germline V gives CDR1 SGDLS, CDR2 YYNGEE.

This clonotype was picked up many times. The rearrangement uses TRBV3-1 and TRBJ2-3; 14 bases align to TRBD2. CDR1 is LGHDT and CDR2 is YNNKEL in the germline V gene (reference sequence). The ends lost 1 base at V and 4 bases at J; junction bases unmatched: 4. This CDR3 is 17 amino acids long. The CDR3 coding sequence is TGTGCCAGCAGCCAAGTGCGACTAGCGGGAGGGCCAGATACGCAGTATTTT. It is translated as CASSQVRLAGGPDTQYF.

In its sample, this clonotype was seen a few times. A much more abundant neighbour one base away suggests this may be a read error. The chain combines TRBV6-5 with TRBJ2-7; TRBD1 is a possible D gene (6 bases). CDR3 length equals 15 residues. Germline-derived CDR1 and CDR2 are MNHEY and SVGAGI. The CDR3 DNA reads as TGTGCCAGCAGTTTAGGGGGTGTACCCTCCTACAAGCAGTACTTC. It codes for CASSLGGVPSYKQYF.

The chain is built from TRBV24-1 and TRBJ2-1; the match to TRBD2 covers 8 bases. The germline CDR1 and CDR2 sequences are KGHDR and SFDVKD. The junction had 2 bases not matched to a gene; V was cut back by 8 bases and J by 6 bases. The CDR3 spans 12 residues. CDR3 nucleotide sequence: TGTGCCACCACCGGGACTAGCAATGAGCAGTTCTTC. This translates into CATTGTSNEQFF.

This clonotype was detected many times. The rearrangement links TRBV11-3 to TRBJ2-2; a possible D gene is TRBD2 (5 bases). Germline V CDR1 and CDR2: SGHNT, YENEEA. This CDR3 has 15 amino acids. Trimming shortened V by 3 bases and J by 2 bases, and 10 bases separated the two germline ends. For the CDR3, the DNA is TGTGCCAGCAGCTTTACAGCGGCAAACACCGGGGAGCTGTTTTTT. It specifies CASSFTAANTGELFF.

This clonotype was counted ten times or more. The CDR3 DNA follows: TGTGCTAGTGGTCCGCCGGGAGGGTTGGATGGCTACACCTTC. Encoded protein: CASGPPGGLDGYTF. The chain recombines TRBV12-5 with TRBJ1-2; unclear D gene. CDR1 is LGHNT and CDR2 is FRNRAP in the germline V gene. CDR3 length: 14 amino acids. The V end was cut by 5 bases, the J end by 6 bases, with 16 bases between.

This clonotype was observed many times. The V and J genes are TRBV28 and TRBJ1-2; a possible D gene is TRBD1 (5 bases). This CDR3 is 11 amino acids long. Germline-derived CDR1 and CDR2 are MDHEN and SYDVKM. Trimming cost V 10 bases and J 8 bases, with 14 bases left between them. CDR3 nucleotide sequence: TGTGCCACCTCAGGGCAAGAGGGCTACACCTTC. This codes for CATSGQEGYTF.

The rearrangement uses TRBV19 and TRBJ1-2; TRBD1 is a possible D gene (5 bases). The CDR3 totals 14 residues. With 8 bases removed from V and 1 base from J, the gap between germline ends came to 14 bases. Germline CDR1 and CDR2: LNHDA and SQIVND (reference sequence). As DNA, the CDR3 is TGTGCCAGTGTGTCGGACACCCTTAACTATGGCTACACCTTC. This encodes CASVSDTLNYGYTF.

This clonotype came up many times. The rearrangement joins TRBV7-8 to TRBJ1-6; D might be TRBD1 (5 bases). Germline V gives CDR1 SGHVS, CDR2 FQNEAQ. The CDR3 has 16 amino acids. V was trimmed by 5 bases and J by 8 bases, leaving 19 bases between them. CDR3 bases: TGTGCCAGCAGCGGAGGGGTCGGCAGAACGGATTCACCCCTCCACTTT. Translation gives CASSGGVGRTDSPLHF.

This clonotype was counted between two and nine times. This chain links TRBV7-2 with TRBJ1-6; 12 nucleotides line up with TRBD1. The CDR3 loop spans 16 amino acids. Germline V gene data show CDR1 as SGHTA and CDR2 as FQGNSA. Losses at the gene ends were 1 base for V and 9 bases for J; bases not matched to a gene: 4. CDR3 protein: CASSLVGGQGASPLHF. The CDR3, as DNA: TGTGCCAGCAGCTTAGTGGGGGGACAGGGGGCTTCACCCCTCCACTTT.

The table lists this clonotype with many counts. The chain has TRBV3-1 and TRBJ1-5; D call uncertain. The CDR3 has 13 residues. Trimming cost V 1 base and J 3 bases, with 4 bases left between them. Germline V gene lookup returns CDR1 LGHDT and CDR2 YNNKEL (reference sequence). The chain's CDR3 is CASSQVDNQPQHF. The CDR3 DNA reads as TGTGCCAGCAGCCAAGTAGACAATCAGCCCCAGCATTTT.

CDR3 protein: CASTTGGSGANVLTF. CDR3 nucleotides: TGTGCCAGTACGACAGGGGGAAGTGGGGCCAACGTCCTGACTTTC. The rearrangement links TRBV19 to TRBJ2-6; TRBD1 aligns across 9 bases. The V segment lost 7 bases and the J segment 3 bases; nucleotides outside the gene matches: 4. CDR1 is LNHDA and CDR2 is SQIVND in the germline V gene (reference sequence). CDR3 length: 15 amino acids.

This clonotype appeared many times. The chain is built from TRBV18 and TRBJ2-6, with D tentatively TRBD1 (5 bases). V lost 3 bases and J lost 5, with 11 bases in between. The germline V gene has CDR1 KGHSH and CDR2 LQKENI. The CDR3 has 15 residues. The CDR3 region is CASSPTADRANVLTF. The CDR3 DNA follows: TGTGCCAGCTCACCGACAGCAGATCGGGCCAACGTCCTGACTTTC.

This clonotype was seen a handful of times. The rearrangement joins TRBV7-2 to TRBJ1-2; D is unclear. Trimming stripped 5 bases from V and 4 bases from J, with 11 bases between. This CDR3 comprises 13 residues. Germline CDR1 SGHTA, CDR2 FQGNSA. This CDR3 is CASSAVELYGYTF. In DNA, the CDR3 is TGTGCCAGCAGCGCTGTGGAGCTCTATGGCTACACCTTC. The full variable domain, its missing parts supplied by reference TRBV7-2 and TRBJ1-2, is GAGVSQSPSNKVTEKGKDVELRCDPISGHTALYWYRQSLGQGLEFLIYFQGNSAPDKSGLPSDRFSAERTGGSVSTLTIQRTQQEDSAVYLCASSAVELYGYTFGSGTRLTVV.

Ten or more counts support this clonotype. The chain carries TRBV25-1 and TRBJ1-2; D remains unclear. The germline V and J ends were trimmed by 5 bases and 5 bases, with 18 bases remaining between them. In germline, CDR1 is MGHDK, CDR2 SYGVNS. This CDR3 has 15 residues. CDR3 DNA sequence: TGTGCCAGCAGTCTACGGACGGGCAGGCCTTATGGCTACACCTTC. Translating it yields CASSLRTGRPYGYTF.

This clonotype was seen repeatedly, ten times or more. CDR3 DNA sequence: TGTGCCAGCAGACCCTATGAGGACCGCCGGGGGCACAATGAGCAGTTCTTC. It is translated as CASRPYEDRRGHNEQFF. The chain carries TRBV27 and TRBJ2-1, with D possibly being TRBD1 or TRBD2 (6 bases each). Per germline, CDR1 MNHEY and CDR2 SMNVEV (reference sequence). CDR3 size: 17 residues. The germline V and J ends were trimmed by 6 bases and 5 bases, with 23 bases remaining between them.

At least ten counts were recorded for this clonotype. The V and J genes are TRBV6-1 and TRBJ2-5, with TRBD1 matching 7 bases. Germline V lookup: CDR1 MNHNS, CDR2 SASEGT. There are 13 residues in the CDR3. J lost 3 bases, V lost 6 bases, and 4 bases had no gene match. CDR3 sequence reads: CASRGTDKETQYF. CDR3 coding DNA: TGTGCCAGCAGAGGGACAGATAAAGAGACCCAGTACTTC.

The sample holds a few counts of this clonotype. The J gene is TRBJ2-5, the V gene TRBV7-9; 8 bases are a match to TRBD1. The CDR3 is 16 residues long. J lost 1 base, V lost 5 bases, and 9 bases had no gene match. From germline, CDR1 is SEHNR and CDR2 FQNEAQ (reference sequence). CDR3 nucleotides: TGTGCCAGCAGCCCCCATTCTACAGGGGGCCAAGAGACCCAGTACTTC. Translated: CASSPHSTGGQETQYF.

V gene TRBV5-1 combines with J gene TRBJ2-7; TRBD2 matches at 8 bases. The CDR3 runs to 15 residues. Trimming took 4 bases from V and 1 from J; bases not matched to a gene: 7. Germline CDR1 and CDR2: SGHRS and YFSETQ. The CDR3 DNA sequence: TGCGCCAGCAGCCCAACGGGGGGGGTGTCCTACGAGCAGTACGTC. Its translation: CASSPTGGVSYEQYV.

This chain uses TRBV27 with TRBJ2-5, with 10 bases matching TRBD1. Germline CDR1 and CDR2: MNHEY and SMNVEV (reference sequence). With 8 bases clipped from V and 4 bases from J, the junction kept 1 base outside the gene matches. The CDR3 totals 12 residues. The CDR3 DNA is TGTGCCAGCTGGGACAGGGGAGAGACCCAGTACTTC. It translates to CASWDRGETQYF.

The chain links TRBV29-1 to TRBJ2-7; D is possibly TRBD1 (5 bases). Germline values: CDR1 SQVTM, CDR2 ANQGSEA. The CDR3 sequence is 13 residues long. V was shortened by 5 bases and J by 5 bases, with 16 bases between the two germline ends. The CDR3 here is CSVTLAGINEQYF. The CDR3 DNA reads TGCAGCGTTACTCTCGCAGGGATCAACGAGCAGTACTTC.